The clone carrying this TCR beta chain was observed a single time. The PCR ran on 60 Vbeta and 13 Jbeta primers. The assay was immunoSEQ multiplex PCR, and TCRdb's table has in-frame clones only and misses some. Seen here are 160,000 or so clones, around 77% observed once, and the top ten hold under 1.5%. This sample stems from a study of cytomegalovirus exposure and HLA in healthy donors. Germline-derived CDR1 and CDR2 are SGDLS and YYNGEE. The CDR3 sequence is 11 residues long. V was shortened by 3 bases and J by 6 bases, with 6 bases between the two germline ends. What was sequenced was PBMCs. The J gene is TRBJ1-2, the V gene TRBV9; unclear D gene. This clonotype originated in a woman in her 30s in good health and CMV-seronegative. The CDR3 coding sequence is TGTGCCAGCAGCGGAACAGATGGCTACACCTTC. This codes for CASSGTDGYTF.